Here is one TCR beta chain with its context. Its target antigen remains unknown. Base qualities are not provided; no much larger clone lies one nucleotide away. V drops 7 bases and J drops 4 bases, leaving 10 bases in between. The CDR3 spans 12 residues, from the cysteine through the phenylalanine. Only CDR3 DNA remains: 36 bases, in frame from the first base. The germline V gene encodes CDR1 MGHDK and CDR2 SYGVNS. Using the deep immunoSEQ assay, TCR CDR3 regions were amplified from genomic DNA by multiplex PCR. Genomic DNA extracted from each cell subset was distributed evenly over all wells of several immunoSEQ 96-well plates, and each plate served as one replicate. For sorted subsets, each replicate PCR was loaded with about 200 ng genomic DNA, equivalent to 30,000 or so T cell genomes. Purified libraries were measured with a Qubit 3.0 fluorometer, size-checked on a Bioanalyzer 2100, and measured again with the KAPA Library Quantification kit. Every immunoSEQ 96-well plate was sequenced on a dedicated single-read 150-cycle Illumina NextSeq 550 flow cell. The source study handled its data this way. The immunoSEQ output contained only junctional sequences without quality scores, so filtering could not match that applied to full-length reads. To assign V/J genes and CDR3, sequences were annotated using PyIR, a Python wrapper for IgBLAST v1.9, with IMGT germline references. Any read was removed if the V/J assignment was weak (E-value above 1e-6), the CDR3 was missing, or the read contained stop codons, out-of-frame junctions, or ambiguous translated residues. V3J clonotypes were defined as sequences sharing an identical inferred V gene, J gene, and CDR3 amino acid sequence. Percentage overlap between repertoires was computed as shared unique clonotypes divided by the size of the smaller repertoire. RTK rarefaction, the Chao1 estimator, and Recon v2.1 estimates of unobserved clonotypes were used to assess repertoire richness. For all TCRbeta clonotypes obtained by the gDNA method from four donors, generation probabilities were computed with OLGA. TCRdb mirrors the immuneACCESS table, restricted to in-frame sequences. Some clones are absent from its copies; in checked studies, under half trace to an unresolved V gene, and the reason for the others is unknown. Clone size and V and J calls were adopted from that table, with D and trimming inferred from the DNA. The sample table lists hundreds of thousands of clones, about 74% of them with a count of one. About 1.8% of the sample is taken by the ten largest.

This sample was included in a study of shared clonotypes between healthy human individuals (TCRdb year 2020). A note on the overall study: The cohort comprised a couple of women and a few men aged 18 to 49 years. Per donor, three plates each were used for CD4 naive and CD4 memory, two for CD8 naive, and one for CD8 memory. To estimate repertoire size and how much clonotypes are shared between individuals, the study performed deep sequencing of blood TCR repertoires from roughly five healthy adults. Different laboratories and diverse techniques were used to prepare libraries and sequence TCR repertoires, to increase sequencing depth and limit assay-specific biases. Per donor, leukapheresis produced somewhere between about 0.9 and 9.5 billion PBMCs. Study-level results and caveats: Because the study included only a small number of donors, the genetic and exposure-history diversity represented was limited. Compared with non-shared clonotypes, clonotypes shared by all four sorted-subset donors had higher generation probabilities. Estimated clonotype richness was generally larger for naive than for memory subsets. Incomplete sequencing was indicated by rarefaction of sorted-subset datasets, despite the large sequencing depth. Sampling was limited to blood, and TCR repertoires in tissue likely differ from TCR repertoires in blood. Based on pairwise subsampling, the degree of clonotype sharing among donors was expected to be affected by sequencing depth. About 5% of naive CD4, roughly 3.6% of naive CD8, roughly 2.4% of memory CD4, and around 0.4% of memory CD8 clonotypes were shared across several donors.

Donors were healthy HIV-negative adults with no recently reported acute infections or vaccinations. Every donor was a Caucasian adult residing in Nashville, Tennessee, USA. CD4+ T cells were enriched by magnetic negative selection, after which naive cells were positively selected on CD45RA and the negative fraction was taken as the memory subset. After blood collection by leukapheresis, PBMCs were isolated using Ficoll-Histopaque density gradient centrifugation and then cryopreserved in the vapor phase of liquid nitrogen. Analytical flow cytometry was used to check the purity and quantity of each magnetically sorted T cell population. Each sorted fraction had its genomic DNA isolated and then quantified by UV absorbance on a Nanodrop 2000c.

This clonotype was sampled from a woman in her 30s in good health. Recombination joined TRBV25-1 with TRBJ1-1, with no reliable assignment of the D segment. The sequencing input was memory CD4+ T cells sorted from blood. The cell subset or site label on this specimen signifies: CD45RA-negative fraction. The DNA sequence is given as TGTGCCAGCACTTCGGCGGCCACTGAAGCTTTCTTT. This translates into CASTSAATEAFF.